The rows below give T cell receptor beta chains drawn from one sample of a study of T cells in Graves' hyperthyroidism and ophthalmopathy. TCRdb independently ran MiXCR on the multiplex PCR reads; one entry per CDR3 protein. Among 400,000 to 500,000 distinct CDR3 sequences listed, around 14% were seen once. Sequenced: blood. The receptors were gathered from a woman aged 18-30 years with Graves' hyperthyroidism. The CDR3 runs from the conserved cysteine through the conserved F or W. A D gene is named only where the DNA matches it firmly. Clone size appears in some rows only: once, few, many, or a class for an expanded clone.

V gene	J gene	D gene	clone size	CDR3 DNA	CDR3 protein
TRBV27	TRBJ2-3	TRBD2	many	TGTGCCAGCAGTTTTTTCGGACTAGCGGGCGTCACAGATACGCAGTATTTT	CASSFFGLAGVTDTQYF
TRBV6-1	TRBJ1-2	TRBD1	many	TGTGCCAGCCGGCTCGGACAGGGGGCTCGCTATGGCTACACCTTC	CASRLGQGARYGYTF
TRBV13	TRBJ2-6	TRBD1	many	TGTGCCAGCAGCTTAGGCCGTGGGACAGGGTCCTCTGGGGCCAACGTCCTGACTTTC	CASSLGRGTGSSGANVLTF
TRBV18	TRBJ2-1	.	many	TGTGCCAGCTCACCAGCAGGGGCCGAATTTACAAAGGAGCAGTTCTTC	CASSPAGAEFTKEQFF
TRBV6-5	TRBJ2-1	TRBD2	few	TGTGCCAGCAGTTACCCGGCTAGCGGGCTGAATGAGCAGTTCTTC	CASSYPASGLNEQFF
TRBV18	TRBJ1-3	TRBD1	many	TGTGCCAGCTCACCAACCGGGACAGGGTCTGGAAACACCATATATTTT	CASSPTGTGSGNTIYF
TRBV27	TRBJ2-6	.	many	TGTGCCACTGGACTCTCTGGGGCCAACGTCCTGACTTTC	CATGLSGANVLTF
TRBV11-3	TRBJ2-7	.	many	TGTGCCAGCAGCTTACGACCTGGAGACAGCTCCTACGAGCAGTACTTC	CASSLRPGDSSYEQYF
TRBV27	TRBJ1-1	.	many	TGTGCCAGCGGGTGGTTTCAAACTGAAGCTTTCTTT	CASGWFQTEAFF
TRBV7-9	TRBJ1-1	.	.	TGTGCCAGCAGCTTAGGCGGGTCCGCAGCTTTCTTT	CASSLGGSAAFF
TRBV20-1	TRBJ2-5	TRBD1	.	TGCAGTGCTAGATCGGCCTTTCGACAGGGGAAAGAGACCCAGTACTTC	CSARSAFRQGKETQYF
TRBV28	TRBJ1-1	TRBD1	.	TGTGCCAGCACTCGACTACAGGGGGCAAGGACTGAAGCTTTCTTT	CASTRLQGARTEAFF
TRBV6-2/TRBV6-3	TRBJ2-7	.	few	TGTGCCACCACCCCCGGCAGTCCCACAAAAGACTACGAGCAGTACTTC	CATTPGSPTKDYEQYF
TRBV10-3	TRBJ2-3	TRBD2	.	TGTGCCATCAGTGAGAGGCGGGGGGCCGGCGATACGCAGTATTTT	CAISERRGAGDTQYF
TRBV11-2	TRBJ2-2	.	.	TGTGCCAGCAGCTTAAGAGGAGTTGGCACCGGGGAGCTGTTTTTT	CASSLRGVGTGELFF
TRBV10-2	TRBJ2-5	.	few	TGCGCCAGCGGAAACAGGGGAGGGCAAGAGACCCAGTACTTC	CASGNRGGQETQYF
TRBV27	TRBJ1-5	.	few	TGTGCCAGCAGTCATTATAGCAATCAGCCCCAGCATTTT	CASSHYSNQPQHF
TRBV18	TRBJ2-1	TRBD2	many	TGTGCCAGCTCACCACCTTCACTAGCGGTTTACAATGAGCAGTTCTTC	CASSPPSLAVYNEQFF
TRBV13	TRBJ2-4	.	.	TGTGCCAGCAGCTTATACGCGGGAAACATTCAGTACTTC	CASSLYAGNIQYF
TRBV10-3	TRBJ1-2	.	few	TGTGCCATCAGTGAGTCCAGGGTTCAGGAGGGCTACACCTTC	CAISESRVQEGYTF
TRBV12-3/TRBV12-4	TRBJ2-5	.	.	TGTGCCAGCTCCCTCTCAGTCCTCGCACGATACCAAGAGACCCAGTACTTC	CASSLSVLARYQETQYF
TRBV7-6	TRBJ2-5	.	.	TGTGCCAGCAGCGGTGACAGTCCCCAAGAGACCCAGTACTTC	CASSGDSPQETQYF
TRBV5-5	TRBJ1-5	.	many	TGTGCCAGCAGCTTACAGGGTAGCAATCAGCCCCAGCATTTT	CASSLQGSNQPQHF
TRBV4-2	TRBJ2-2	.	.	TGTGCCAGCAGCCTATTGAGGGGCCACAACACCGGGGAGCTGTTTTTT	CASSLLRGHNTGELFF
TRBV5-1	TRBJ2-7	.	.	TGCGCCAGCAGCCCAGAGCGGGCCCCCTACGAGCAGTACTTC	CASSPERAPYEQYF
TRBV2	TRBJ1-5	TRBD1	many	TGTGCCAGCAGCAGGGGGCAGCCCCAGCATTTT	CASSRGQPQHF
TRBV12-5	TRBJ2-5	.	many	TGTGCTAGTGGGAATGGGCGGGGCTGGCAGGAGACCCAGTACTTC	CASGNGRGWQETQYF
TRBV20-1	TRBJ2-1	TRBD2	many	TGCAGTGCTAATCTAGCGGGAGGTTTCAATGAGCAGTTCTTC	CSANLAGGFNEQFF
TRBV24-1	TRBJ2-1	TRBD2	many	TGTGCCACCAGTGATTCGGCGCTAGCGGGCAACAATGAGCAGTTCTTC	CATSDSALAGNNEQFF
TRBV20-1	TRBJ2-1	.	.	TGCAGTGCTAGTTGGGAAGGTGAGCAGTTCTTC	CSASWEGEQFF
TRBV3-1	TRBJ2-7	TRBD1	many	TGTGCCAGCAGCCAAGCAGGGGGCAGGAGTTACGAGCAGTACTTC	CASSQAGGRSYEQYF
TRBV7-9	TRBJ1-2	TRBD1	many	TGTGCCAGCAGCTTAAGCTCGGGACAGGGACGATATGGCTACACCTTC	CASSLSSGQGRYGYTF